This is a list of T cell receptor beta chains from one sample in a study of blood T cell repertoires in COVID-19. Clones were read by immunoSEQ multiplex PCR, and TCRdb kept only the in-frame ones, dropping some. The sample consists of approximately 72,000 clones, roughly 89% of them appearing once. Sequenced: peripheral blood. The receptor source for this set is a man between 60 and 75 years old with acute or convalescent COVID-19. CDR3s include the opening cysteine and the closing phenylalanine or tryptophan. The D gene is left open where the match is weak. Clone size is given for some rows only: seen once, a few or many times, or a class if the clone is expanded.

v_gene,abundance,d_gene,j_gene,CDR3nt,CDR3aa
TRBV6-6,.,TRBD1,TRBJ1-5,TGTGCCAGCAGTTCCTGGACAGGGGAACATCAGCCCCAGCATTTT,CASSSWTGEHQPQHF
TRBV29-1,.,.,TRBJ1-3,TGCAGCGTTGTTCCGAGCTCTGGAAACACCATATATTTT,CSVVPSSGNTIYF
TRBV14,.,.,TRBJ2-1,TGTGCCAGCAGCCAAAGGACACCTCTACAATCGGATGAGCAGTTCTTC,CASSQRTPLQSDEQFF
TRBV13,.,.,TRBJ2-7,TGTGCCAGCAGCCCCTACAGGGAGCCCCACGAGCAGTACTTC,CASSPYREPHEQYF
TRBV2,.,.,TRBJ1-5,TGTGCCAGCAGTAAACGGAAGAATCCAGGGTCCAGCAATCAGCCCCAGCATTTT,CASSKRKNPGSSNQPQHF
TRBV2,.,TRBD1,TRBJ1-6,TGTGCCAGCAGGTCCGGGACAGGGAATTCACCCCTCCACTTT,CASRSGTGNSPLHF
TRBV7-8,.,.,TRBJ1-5,TGTGCCAGCAGCCCCGACAGCCCCAATCAGCCCCAGCATTTT,CASSPDSPNQPQHF
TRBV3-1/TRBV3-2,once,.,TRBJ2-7,TGTGCCAGCCGCGGGGTCTACGAGCAGTACTTC,CASRGVYEQYF
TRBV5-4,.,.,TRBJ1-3,TGTGCCAGCAGCTTGGCCGGGGGTGGAGGAAACACCATATATTTT,CASSLAGGGGNTIYF
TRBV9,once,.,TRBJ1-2,TGTGCCAGCAGCGTAGGCCGGGGAGAGGATGGCTACACCTTC,CASSVGRGEDGYTF
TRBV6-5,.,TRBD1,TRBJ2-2,TGTGCCAACACGGGACAGGGGACCGGGGAGCTGTTTTTT,CANTGQGTGELFF
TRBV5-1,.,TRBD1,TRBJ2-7,TGCGCCAGCAGCTTGTCCGAGACAGGGGGCGACGAGCAGTACTTC,CASSLSETGGDEQYF
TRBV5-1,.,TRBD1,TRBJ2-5,TGCGCCAGCAGCGATCCAGGGGGTTCCGGGACCCAGTACTTC,CASSDPGGSGTQYF
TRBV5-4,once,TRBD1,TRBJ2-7,TGTGCCAGCAGCTCTCCAAGGGCAGGGGGACACGGGAACGAGCAGTACTTC,CASSSPRAGGHGNEQYF
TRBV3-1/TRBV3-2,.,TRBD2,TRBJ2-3,TGTGCCAGCAGCCCCCTAGCGGGGGGCGATACGCAGTATTTT,CASSPLAGGDTQYF
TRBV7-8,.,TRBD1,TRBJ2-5,TGTGCCAGCAGTCAGGCCGGGACAGGGAACGGAGAGACCCAGTACTTC,CASSQAGTGNGETQYF
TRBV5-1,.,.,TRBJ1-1,TGCGCCAGCAGCTTGGGCCAGGGAGGTATGAACACTGAAGCTTTCTTT,CASSLGQGGMNTEAFF
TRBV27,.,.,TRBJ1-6,TGTGCCAGCCTCCCAAGGCATCGCGGTTCACCCCTCCACTTT,CASLPRHRGSPLHF
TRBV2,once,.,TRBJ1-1,TGTGCCAGCAGTGAACACTGGAACACTGAAGCTTTCTTT,CASSEHWNTEAFF
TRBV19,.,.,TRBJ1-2,TGTGCCAGTAGTACAGATTCTACTAACTATGGCTACACCTTC,CASSTDSTNYGYTF
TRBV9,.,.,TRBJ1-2,TGTGCCAGCAGCGTAGGGGGAGCGGGGACCTATGGCTACACCTTC,CASSVGGAGTYGYTF
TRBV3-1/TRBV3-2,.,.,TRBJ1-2,TGTGCCAGCAGCCCGTCGTTACAGGGTTACGGCTACACCTTC,CASSPSLQGYGYTF
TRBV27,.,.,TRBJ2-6,TGTGCCAGCAGTTTAACAGGGGCCAACGTCCTGACTTTC,CASSLTGANVLTF
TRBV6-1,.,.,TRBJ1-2,TGTGCCAGCAGTGAAAGCGTCGGCTATGGCTACACCTTC,CASSESVGYGYTF
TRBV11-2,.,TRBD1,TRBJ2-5,TGTGCCAGCAGCACAGGGGAAGGGGAGACCCAGTACTTC,CASSTGEGETQYF
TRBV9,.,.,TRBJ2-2,TGTGCCAGCAGCGCCCCCCGGGAATCCAACACCGGGGAGCTGTTTTTT,CASSAPRESNTGELFF
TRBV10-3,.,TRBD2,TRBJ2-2,TGTGCCATCAGTGACCTAGCGGGGGCGAACACCGGGGAGCTGTTTTTT,CAISDLAGANTGELFF
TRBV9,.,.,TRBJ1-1,TGTGCCAGCAGCAGCCGGGACACCAGGAACACTGAAGCTTTCTTT,CASSSRDTRNTEAFF
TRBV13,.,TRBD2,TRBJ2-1,TGTGCCAGCAGCTTGGCGGGGGAATACAATGAGCAGTTCTTC,CASSLAGEYNEQFF
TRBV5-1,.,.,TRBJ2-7,TGCGCCAGCAGCTTTGGAGACAGTATCTACGAGCAGTACTTC,CASSFGDSIYEQYF
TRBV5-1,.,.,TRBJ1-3,TGCGCCAGCAGCTTGGCGGAGGGGATCGCTGGAAACACCATATATTTT,CASSLAEGIAGNTIYF
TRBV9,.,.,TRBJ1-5,TGTGCCAGCAGCGTAGAGGCGGGGAGCCCCCAGCATTTT,CASSVEAGSPQHF
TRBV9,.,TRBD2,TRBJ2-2,TGTGCCAGCAGCTCACGGACTAGCGGCTTTTACACCGGGGAGCTGTTTTTT,CASSSRTSGFYTGELFF
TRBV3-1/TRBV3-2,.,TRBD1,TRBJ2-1,TGTGCCAGCAGGCGGGGGCGAGGGACAGGGCGTTTTGATGAGCAGTTCTTC,CASRRGRGTGRFDEQFF
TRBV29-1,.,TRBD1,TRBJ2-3,TGCAGCGTTGGTGACAGGGTCGCAGATACGCAGTATTTT,CSVGDRVADTQYF
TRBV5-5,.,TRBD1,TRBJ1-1,TGTGCCAGCAGCTTGGTTGCAGGGGGTTACACTGAAGCTTTCTTT,CASSLVAGGYTEAFF
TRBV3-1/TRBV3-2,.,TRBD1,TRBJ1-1,TGTGCCAGCAGCCTCGGACAGGGGAATCGGGCTTTCTTT,CASSLGQGNRAFF
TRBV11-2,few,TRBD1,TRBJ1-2,TGTGCCAGCAGCGGGGGACAGTTCATATATGGCTACACCTTC,CASSGGQFIYGYTF
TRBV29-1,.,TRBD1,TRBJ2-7,TGCAGCGTCTCGTTCGGGACAGGGGTCTACGAGCAGTACTTC,CSVSFGTGVYEQYF
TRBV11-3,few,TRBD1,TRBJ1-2,TGTGCCAGCAGCTTAGTGAGACAGGGACTCTATGGCTACACCTTC,CASSLVRQGLYGYTF
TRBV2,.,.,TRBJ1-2,TGTGCCAGCAGTGAACAGGGACAATCAGCTAACTATGGCTACACCTTC,CASSEQGQSANYGYTF
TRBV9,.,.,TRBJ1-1,TGTGCCAGCAGCTCCTCCAGAGAGGGGACACACACTGAAGCTTTCTTT,CASSSSREGTHTEAFF
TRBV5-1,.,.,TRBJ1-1,TGCGCCAGCAGCCAGGAGGCGTCTGAAGCTTTCTTT,CASSQEASEAFF
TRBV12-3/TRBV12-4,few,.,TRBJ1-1,TGTGCCAGCAGTTTAGTCCAGGGAGGCGCAGCTTTCTTT,CASSLVQGGAAFF
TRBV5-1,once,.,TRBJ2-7,TGCGCCAGCAGTTCATACGGGGGTAGGGGAGAGCAGTACTTC,CASSSYGGRGEQYF
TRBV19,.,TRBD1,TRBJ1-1,TGTGCCAGTAGTATGCCAGGGGGCCCGGACACTGAAGCTTTCTTT,CASSMPGGPDTEAFF
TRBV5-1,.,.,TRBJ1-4,TGCGCCAGCAGCTTGGAAGGGAGGGGTCGTCGGGAAAAACTGTTTTTT,CASSLEGRGRREKLFF
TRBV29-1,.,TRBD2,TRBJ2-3,TGCACCGTTCTAGCGGGGTCCACAGATACGCAGTATTTT,CTVLAGSTDTQYF
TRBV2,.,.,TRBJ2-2,TGTGCCAGCACCCAGGACAGGAACACCGGGGAGCTGTTTTTT,CASTQDRNTGELFF
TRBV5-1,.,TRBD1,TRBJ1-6,TGCGCCAGCAGCTTGGTAGGGACAGAAGGATCACCCCTCCACTTT,CASSLVGTEGSPLHF